These 15 T cell receptor beta chains originate from one sample sequenced in a study of T cell responses to AZD1222 COVID-19 vaccine. The method was immunoSEQ multiplex PCR; TCRdb's version includes in-frame clones alone and lacks a portion of them. The sample contains approximately 170,000 clones, around 87% of which appear only once. The sample in question was peripheral blood, obtained on day 0 of AZD1222 vaccination. These receptors originate from an adult in good health.

V and J are TRBV19 and TRBJ2-2; maybe TRBD1 (6 bases). Germline assignment: CDR1 LNHDA and CDR2 SQIVND (reference sequence). The CDR3 runs to 16 residues. The ends were cut back, 4 bases at V and 4 bases at J, with 16 bases in the middle. For the CDR3, the DNA is TGTGCCAGTAGTAGGGTAGCACAGGGTGGCACCGGGGAGCTGTTTTTT. Protein sequence: CASSRVAQGGTGELFF.

This chain links TRBV28 with TRBJ2-6; D gene ambiguous. The CDR3 sequence is 16 residues long. In germline, CDR1 is MDHEN, CDR2 SYDVKM. V shed 3 bases and J shed 0 bases, with 9 bases lying between them. The CDR3 sequence is CASSFFWDSGANVLTF. The CDR3 DNA reads TGTGCCAGCAGTTTTTTTTGGGACTCTGGGGCCAACGTCCTGACTTTC.

The rearrangement joins TRBV7-9 to TRBJ2-3; TRBD1 matches 8 bases. Looked up from germline, CDR1 is SEHNR and CDR2 is FQNEAQ (reference sequence). The CDR3 contains 15 residues. The V segment lost 5 bases and the J segment 1 base; nucleotides outside the gene matches: 5. The CDR3 DNA is TGTGCCAGCAGCCCGAACAGGGGGGGCACAGATACGCAGTATTTT. This translates into CASSPNRGGTDTQYF.

The genes are TRBV14 and TRBJ1-1; D uncertain. There are 14 residues in the CDR3. Germline CDR1 and CDR2: SGHDN and FVKESK. The germline V and J ends were trimmed by 4 bases and 0 bases, with 9 bases remaining between them. The CDR3 sequence: CASSLRVMNTEAFF. The CDR3 nucleotides are TGTGCCAGCAGCCTCCGGGTCATGAACACTGAAGCTTTCTTT.

This chain joins TRBV4-3 and TRBJ2-2; D ambiguous. V lost 0 bases, J lost 1 base, and 6 bases lay in between. Germline CDR1 LGHNA, CDR2 YSLEER. This CDR3 is built from 15 residues. Here the CDR3 reads CASSQDWGNTGELFF. CDR3 in DNA: TGCGCCAGCAGCCAAGATTGGGGGAACACCGGGGAGCTGTTTTTT.

The J gene is TRBJ2-7, the V gene TRBV3-1 (or the pseudogene TRBV3-2); D unclear. Germline V gives CDR1 LGHDT, CDR2 YNNKEL (reference sequence). This CDR3 has 13 residues. The V gene lost 4 bases and the J gene lost 4 bases, with 11 bases spanning the gap. The CDR3 DNA is TGTGCCAGCAGCCCGGTGGCAGTTTACGAGCAGTACGTC. Its translation is CASSPVAVYEQYV.

The CDR3 reads CASSEAGQTGTSGPSSYEQYV. The CDR3 region has the DNA TGTGCCAGCAGTGAAGCGGGGCAAACGGGTACTAGCGGGCCTAGCTCCTACGAGCAGTACGTC. This chain uses TRBV2 with TRBJ2-7, with 9 bases identical to TRBD2. The V gene's germline CDR1 is SNHLY and CDR2 FYNNEI. The junction had 18 bases not matched to a gene; V was cut back by 0 bases and J by 0 bases. The CDR3 length is 21 residues.

This sequence joins TRBV6-2 or TRBV6-3 and TRBJ1-1; D unclear. The CDR3 is 14 amino acids. Germline-derived CDR1 and CDR2 are MNHEY and SVGEGT. Deletions cut 0 bases from V and 7 bases from J, with 12 bases between. This CDR3 is CASSYSGKGDEAFF. Written as DNA, the CDR3 is TGTGCCAGCAGTTACTCGGGAAAGGGAGATGAAGCTTTCTTT.

This clone is a singleton in its sample. The V call is TRBV21-1, the J call TRBJ1-1; TRBD1 reflects the table's D call only, with no check against the DNA. TRBV21-1 is noted as a pseudogene. The CDR3 has 15 amino acids. In nucleotides, the CDR3 is TGTGCCAGCAGCAAAGGCGGCAGGGTTGACACTGAAGCTTTCTTT. As protein: CASSKGGRVDTEAFF.

Turning to this clone: One junction end disagrees with the germline gene, perhaps due to a read error. The chain employs TRBV7-7 and TRBJ2-5; perhaps TRBD2 as D (6 bases). Germline loops: CDR1 SSHAT, CDR2 FNYEAQ (reference sequence). The CDR3 consists of 15 residues. CDR3 sequence: CASSLGGASEETQYF. CDR3 nucleotides: TGTGCTAGCAGCTTAGGAGGGGCGTCAGAAGAGACCCAGTACTTC.

The chain links TRBV6-2 or TRBV6-3 to TRBJ2-7; possibly TRBD2 for D (6 bases). Trimming took 0 bases from V and 3 from J, leaving 12 bases between them. The length of the CDR3 is 15 residues. In germline, CDR1 is MNHEY, CDR2 SVGEGT. The DNA for the CDR3 is TGTGCCAGCAGTTACTCGTTGGGGGGAGACTACGAGCAGTACGTC. Residues: CASSYSLGGDYEQYV.

The CDR3 here is CASSEGPSNHRNTGELFF. CDR3 nucleotide sequence: TGTGCCAGCAGCGAGGGACCGAGCAACCACCGGAACACCGGGGAGCTGTTTTTT. The rearrangement links TRBV3-1 (or the pseudogene TRBV3-2) to TRBJ2-2; D possibly uses TRBD1 or TRBD2 (5 bases each). Germline V lookup: CDR1 LGHDT, CDR2 YNNKEL (reference sequence). The V and J ends lost 5 bases and 1 base respectively, with 20 bases between them. This CDR3 has 18 residues.

The V and J genes are TRBV4-3 and TRBJ2-3; 8 bases are shared with TRBD1. The germline CDR1 and CDR2 sequences are LGHNA and YSLEER. The V and J ends lost 0 bases and 0 bases, in that order; junction bases with no gene match: 5. This CDR3 spans 17 amino acids. The CDR3 region has the DNA TGCGCCAGCAGCCAAGAAGGGACAGGCCATAGCACAGATACGCAGTATTTT. Its protein product is CASSQEGTGHSTDTQYF.

V is TRBV7-2 and J is TRBJ2-7, with D perhaps given as TRBD1 or TRBD2 (6 bases each). The germline V gene encodes CDR1 SGHTA and CDR2 FQGNSA. The CDR3 is 13 residues long. V lost 3 bases to trimming and J lost 2 bases, with 8 bases between them. DNA for the CDR3: TGTGCCAGCAGCTTTGGGGGGCCCTACGAGCAGTACTTC. This sequence encodes CASSFGGPYEQYF.

The chain carries TRBV6-2 or TRBV6-3 and TRBJ1-1; 7 bases agree with TRBD1. The V segment lost 4 bases and the J segment 2 bases; nucleotides outside the gene matches: 10. The V gene's germline CDR1 is MNHEY and CDR2 SVGEGT. This CDR3 comprises 16 residues. CDR3 DNA: TGTGCCAGCAGTTTCGGACAGGCTTACTTTAACACTGAAGCTTTCTTT. Translated: CASSFGQAYFNTEAFF.